These T cell receptor beta chains were read from a single sample in a study of blood T cell repertoires in COVID-19. Repertoires were generated with immunoSEQ multiplex PCR, while TCRdb's copy carries only in-frame clones and drops some. Among 95,000 to 100,000 clones listed, 75% to 85% were seen once. Sequencing used peripheral blood. The receptors stem from a woman at least 80 years old with active or convalescent COVID-19. Each CDR3 is given with its conserved first and last residue. Each record gives: CDR3 protein, CDR3 DNA, clone size, J gene, D gene, V gene. D genes are given only for firm matches. Size values are once, few and many counts, or a class for expanded clones, and some rows have none.

CDR3aa: CASTAGQGYREQFF
CDR3nt: TGTGCCAGCACTGCGGGACAGGGTTACCGTGAGCAGTTCTTC
abundance: few
j_gene: TRBJ2-1
d_gene: TRBD1
v_gene: TRBV28

CDR3aa: CASSSQGANTEAFF
CDR3nt: TGTGCCAGCAGCTCACAGGGAGCAAACACTGAAGCTTTCTTT
abundance: -
j_gene: TRBJ1-1
d_gene: -
v_gene: TRBV7-3

CDR3aa: CASRAQGANTGELFF
CDR3nt: TGTGCCAGCAGAGCGCAGGGGGCGAACACCGGGGAGCTGTTTTTT
abundance: -
j_gene: TRBJ2-2
d_gene: TRBD1
v_gene: TRBV2

CDR3aa: CASSLVEGGYEQYF
CDR3nt: TGTGCCAGCAGCTTAGTGGAGGGAGGATACGAGCAGTACTTC
abundance: -
j_gene: TRBJ2-7
d_gene: -
v_gene: TRBV7-2

CDR3aa: CASSLGRDPWSETQYF
CDR3nt: TGTGCCAGCAGCTTAGGGCGGGATCCTTGGAGCGAGACCCAGTACTTC
abundance: -
j_gene: TRBJ2-5
d_gene: -
v_gene: TRBV7-2

CDR3aa: CSASKEAYNEQFF
CDR3nt: TGCAGTGCTAGTAAGGAGGCCTACAATGAGCAGTTCTTC
abundance: -
j_gene: TRBJ2-1
d_gene: -
v_gene: TRBV20-1

CDR3aa: CASSFAGFLNTEAFF
CDR3nt: TGCGCCAGCAGCTTTGCAGGATTCCTGAACACTGAAGCTTTCTTT
abundance: -
j_gene: TRBJ1-1
d_gene: -
v_gene: TRBV5-1

CDR3aa: CASSKARWPQHF
CDR3nt: TGTGCCAGCAGCAAAGCGCGTTGGCCCCAGCATTTT
abundance: -
j_gene: TRBJ1-5
d_gene: -
v_gene: TRBV21-1

CDR3aa: CAISDDSPTDTQYF
CDR3nt: TGTGCCATCAGTGATGACAGTCCCACAGATACGCAGTATTTT
abundance: -
j_gene: TRBJ2-3
d_gene: -
v_gene: TRBV10-3

CDR3aa: CASSMGQGLWSYTF
CDR3nt: TGTGCCAGTAGTATGGGACAGGGTCTGTGGAGCTACACCTTC
abundance: -
j_gene: TRBJ1-2
d_gene: TRBD1
v_gene: TRBV19

CDR3aa: CASSLSQGSYNEQFF
CDR3nt: TGTGCCAGCAGCTTATCACAGGGGTCCTACAATGAGCAGTTCTTC
abundance: -
j_gene: TRBJ2-1
d_gene: TRBD1
v_gene: TRBV7-2

CDR3aa: CASSVAGTEAFF
CDR3nt: TGTGCCAGCAGCGTAGCGGGAACTGAAGCTTTCTTT
abundance: -
j_gene: TRBJ1-1
d_gene: -
v_gene: TRBV9

CDR3aa: CASSERQGGYYGYTF
CDR3nt: TGTGCCAGTAGTGAGCGACAGGGCGGTTACTATGGCTACACCTTC
abundance: few
j_gene: TRBJ1-2
d_gene: TRBD1
v_gene: TRBV19

CDR3aa: CASSQSRQAIYEQYF
CDR3nt: TGTGCCAGCAGCCAATCGAGACAGGCGATATACGAGCAGTACTTC
abundance: once
j_gene: TRBJ2-7
d_gene: -
v_gene: TRBV16

CDR3aa: CASSEFDQGWPQPQHF
CDR3nt: TGTGCCAGCAGTGAATTTGATCAGGGCTGGCCCCAGCCCCAGCATTTT
abundance: -
j_gene: TRBJ1-5
d_gene: -
v_gene: TRBV6-1

CDR3aa: CASSLAGHVGQYF
CDR3nt: TGTGCCAGCAGCTTGGCGGGGCATGTAGGGCAGTACTTC
abundance: -
j_gene: TRBJ2-7
d_gene: -
v_gene: TRBV11-2

CDR3aa: CATSTGQGSTDTQYF
CDR3nt: TGTGCCACCAGTACTGGACAGGGAAGCACAGATACGCAGTATTTT
abundance: -
j_gene: TRBJ2-3
d_gene: TRBD1
v_gene: TRBV24-1

CDR3aa: CASSLAQARVGGEQYF
CDR3nt: TGTGCCAGCAGCTTAGCGCAAGCCAGGGTTGGTGGCGAGCAGTACTTC
abundance: -
j_gene: TRBJ2-7
d_gene: -
v_gene: TRBV7-2

CDR3aa: CASSDSVNTEAFF
CDR3nt: TGTGCCAGTAGTGACTCGGTGAACACTGAAGCTTTCTTT
abundance: few
j_gene: TRBJ1-1
d_gene: -
v_gene: TRBV19

CDR3aa: CASSQGEAGGYQETQYF
CDR3nt: TGCGCCAGCAGCCAAGGCGAAGCGGGCGGCTACCAAGAGACCCAGTACTTC
abundance: -
j_gene: TRBJ2-5
d_gene: -
v_gene: TRBV4-3

CDR3aa: CASSYSRVQETQYF
CDR3nt: TGTGCCAGCAGTTACTCGAGAGTCCAAGAGACCCAGTACTTC
abundance: -
j_gene: TRBJ2-5
d_gene: -
v_gene: TRBV6-6

CDR3aa: CASSPLSGANVLTF
CDR3nt: TGTGCCAGTAGTCCCCTTTCTGGGGCCAACGTCCTGACTTTC
abundance: -
j_gene: TRBJ2-6
d_gene: -
v_gene: TRBV19

CDR3aa: CSNLSSYEQYF
CDR3nt: TGCAGCAATCTTAGCTCCTACGAGCAGTACTTC
abundance: -
j_gene: TRBJ2-7
d_gene: -
v_gene: TRBV20-1

CDR3aa: CASSRIAGGGSDTQYF
CDR3nt: TGCGCCAGCAGCCGAATAGCGGGAGGGGGGTCAGATACGCAGTATTTT
abundance: -
j_gene: TRBJ2-3
d_gene: TRBD2
v_gene: TRBV4-3